This T cell receptor beta chain was sequenced during a study of cytomegalovirus exposure and HLA in healthy donors. Donors had nominal health at sampling but likely had unrecorded immune exposures. The CDR3 extends over 14 amino acids. The germline V gene encodes CDR1 MNHNS and CDR2 SASEGT. V gave up 6 bases and J gave up 3 bases, with 11 bases separating them. Use of 60 Vbeta and 13 Jbeta primers characterized the PCR. Using immunoSEQ multiplex PCR, the repertoire was profiled, and TCRdb retains in-frame clones only, with some absent. The sample has 77,000 or so clones. The origin of this receptor is a young man in good health and CMV-seronegative. The material sequenced was PBMCs. The rearrangement uses TRBV6-1 and TRBJ2-2; D is unresolved. CDR3 nucleotides: TGTGCCAGCAGCGATATTAGAGACACCGGGGAGCTGTTTTTT. It translates to CASSDIRDTGELFF.